The 17 T cell receptor beta chains reported below all come from one sample, sequenced in a study of T cell repertoires in cytomegalovirus infection. TCRdb reprocessed the reads with MiXCR, giving one entry per CDR3 protein. The table has some 920,000 distinct CDR3 sequences, approximately 31% seen once. Antigen specificity for these receptors is unknown. Sequencing used cultured CD8+ T cells from PBMCs, obtained from culture after CMV antigen stimulation. Receptor source: a human donor in good health (CMV status not recorded). Some clones in this sample may be carry-over from other donors' samples.

This clonotype was seen at least ten times. V and J are TRBV7-8 and TRBJ1-1; 11 nucleotides align to TRBD1. CDR1 SGHVS and CDR2 FQNEAQ come from the germline V gene. Germline trimming cut 4 bases from V and 6 bases from J; bases unmatched to any gene: 7. The CDR3 sequence is 15 residues long. CDR3 loop: CASSSPGQGGPEAFF. The CDR3 DNA reads TGTGCCAGCAGCTCACCGGGACAGGGGGGGCCTGAAGCTTTCTTT.

V is TRBV6-5 and J is TRBJ2-6; the D gene is possibly TRBD1 (6 bases). Between the trimmed V and J ends, which lost 3 bases and 2 bases, there was a span of 11 bases. The CDR3 spans 16 residues. Germline loops: CDR1 MNHEY, CDR2 SVGAGI. The CDR3 region has the DNA TGTGCCAGCAGTTATTACAGGGAAACTGGGGCCAACGTCCTGACTTTC. Its translation is CASSYYRETGANVLTF.

A remark on this clonotype: This could be a read error, since a much larger clone is one nucleotide away. The chain uses TRBV7-2 and TRBJ1-3, with unresolved D. This CDR3 is 13 amino acids long. Germline values: CDR1 SGHTA, CDR2 FQGNSA. The V gene lost 5 bases and the J gene lost 4 bases, with 9 bases spanning the gap. CDR3 bases: TGTGCCAGCAGCATCGGCAGAGGAAACACCATATATTTT. The encoded protein is CASSIGRGNTIYF.

There are a few counts of this clonotype. The chain carries TRBV19 and TRBJ2-7; no clear D. Germline V gives CDR1 LNHDA, CDR2 SQIVND (reference sequence). Trimming took off 3 bases at V and 1 base at J, with 13 bases between the two ends. CDR3 size: 15 residues. DNA for the CDR3: TGTGCCAGTAGTATCACGGCCGCTAATTCCTACGAGCAGTACTTC. Protein sequence: CASSITAANSYEQYF.

In this sample, this clonotype turned up a few times. The rearrangement uses TRBV6-1 and TRBJ1-2; a possible D gene is TRBD1 (6 bases). Trimming took off 5 bases at V and 4 bases at J, with 14 bases between the two ends. Germline V lookup: CDR1 MNHNS, CDR2 SASEGT. This CDR3 is built from 14 residues. CDR3 nucleotide sequence: TGTGCCAGCAGTCCCGAGGGGGTTGTCTATGGCTACACCTTC. Its protein product is CASSPEGVVYGYTF.

The sample holds many counts of this clonotype. The chain couples TRBV7-8 to TRBJ2-1; D is ambiguous. Trimming pared 0 bases from V and 10 bases from J, leaving 7 bases between. The CDR3 length is 12 residues. CDR1 is SGHVS and CDR2 is FQNEAQ in the germline V gene. Written as DNA, the CDR3 is TGTGCCAGCAGCTTAGCGCGAGGAGAGCAGTTCTTC. The encoded protein is CASSLARGEQFF.

The V and J genes are TRBV9 and TRBJ1-1; TRBD1 is a possible D gene (5 bases). Per germline, CDR1 SGDLS and CDR2 YYNGEE. Trimming cost V 0 bases and J 5 bases, with 14 bases left between them. This CDR3 has 15 amino acids. As DNA, the CDR3 is TGTGCCAGCAGCGTAGGGGTGGGGCCTAGGACTGAAGCTTTCTTT. Its translation: CASSVGVGPRTEAFF.

The chain joins TRBV7-2 to TRBJ1-3; D may be TRBD1 (5 bases). V was trimmed by 1 base and J by 3 bases, leaving 13 bases between them. Germline CDR1 SGHTA, CDR2 FQGNSA. The CDR3 extends over 16 amino acids. CDR3 coding DNA: TGTGCCAGCAGCTTAGAGTGGCAGGGCTTTGGAAACACCATATATTTT. It specifies CASSLEWQGFGNTIYF.

This clonotype has just a few counts. The rearrangement links TRBV7-9 to TRBJ1-5; 8 nucleotides line up with TRBD1. Germline V gene lookup returns CDR1 SEHNR and CDR2 FQNEAQ (reference sequence). The CDR3 loop spans 14 amino acids. After removal of 5 bases from V and 5 bases from J, the junction contained 5 bases not matched to a gene. CDR3 bases: TGTGCCAGCAGCGGACCAGGGGGCCATCAGCCCCAGCATTTT. This codes for CASSGPGGHQPQHF.

This chain joins TRBV2 and TRBJ1-2; D is perhaps TRBD1 (5 bases). From germline, CDR1 is SNHLY and CDR2 FYNNEI. Trimming stripped 8 bases from V and 4 bases from J, with 20 bases between. The CDR3 sequence is 15 residues long. The CDR3 bases are TGTGCCAGCGTCCCAAAGGCGGGGGAGATCTATGGCTACACCTTC. Amino acids: CASVPKAGEIYGYTF.

Only one count was recorded for this clonotype. J is TRBJ1-3 and V is TRBV15; D uncertain. Looked up from germline, CDR1 is LNHNV and CDR2 is YYDKDF (reference sequence). The V end lost 8 bases, the J end lost 0 bases, and 8 bases lay between the germline ends. This CDR3 region has 13 residues. CDR3 in amino acids: CATSPNSGNTIYF. The CDR3 DNA reads as TGTGCCACCTCCCCGAACTCTGGAAACACCATATATTTT.

This clonotype appeared many times. V gene TRBV7-2 combines with J gene TRBJ2-7, with 7 bases identical to TRBD1. Germline CDR1 reads SGHTA; CDR2 reads FQGNSA. The CDR3 totals 13 residues. The V gene end was trimmed by 5 bases and the J gene end by 3 bases; junction bases not matched to a gene: 4. The CDR3 coding sequence is TGTGCCAGCAGCCTCGACAGGGTCTACGAGCAGTACTTC. Amino acids: CASSLDRVYEQYF.

The chain recombines TRBV29-1 with TRBJ1-1, with TRBD1 matching 10 bases. Per the germline V gene, CDR1 is SQVTM and CDR2 is ANQGSEA. V lost 4 bases to trimming and J lost 4 bases; unmatched junction nucleotides: 9. The CDR3 contains 15 residues. CDR3 amino acids: CSVVDRGRPGTEAFF. For the CDR3, the DNA is TGCAGCGTTGTTGACAGGGGGCGGCCGGGCACTGAAGCTTTCTTT.

This clonotype was counted a few times. The CDR3 sequence: CASSLAGGLYNNEQFF. The CDR3 DNA reads TGTGCCAGCAGCTTAGCGGGCGGGCTATACAACAATGAGCAGTTCTTC. The chain combines TRBV7-9 with TRBJ2-1, with a possible D match to TRBD2 (5 bases). V lost 0 bases and J 5 bases, leaving 14 bases between the germline ends. The CDR3 spans 16 residues. Germline CDR1 reads SEHNR; CDR2 reads FQNEAQ (reference sequence).

The chain couples TRBV15 to TRBJ2-1, with D possibly being TRBD1 or TRBD2 (6 bases each). Germline loops: CDR1 LNHNV, CDR2 YYDKDF (reference sequence). This CDR3 has 16 residues. V was clipped by 0 bases and J by 4 bases, with 13 bases between them. CDR3 amino acids: CATSRDGGTKYNEQFF. The CDR3 DNA follows: TGTGCCACCAGCAGAGATGGGGGGACAAAGTACAATGAGCAGTTCTTC.

This clonotype was picked up a small number of times. This chain links TRBV7-9 with TRBJ2-2; D remains ambiguous. Trimming shortened V by 7 bases and J by 2 bases, and 11 bases separated the two germline ends. The CDR3 is made up of 14 amino acids. Per the germline V gene, CDR1 is SEHNR and CDR2 is FQNEAQ (reference sequence). CDR3 protein: CASTDLFNTGELFF. CDR3 in DNA: TGTGCCAGCACCGATTTATTTAACACCGGGGAGCTGTTTTTT.

This clonotype was detected only a few times. The chain combines TRBV7-2 with TRBJ1-1; 10 nucleotides line up with TRBD1. Trimming cost V 1 base and J 6 bases; bases outside gene matches: 2. Germline V gene data show CDR1 as SGHTA and CDR2 as FQGNSA. The CDR3 totals 14 residues. Here the CDR3 DNA reads TGTGCCAGCAGCTTAGATGGGACAGGGGCTGAAGCTTTCTTT. Its translation: CASSLDGTGAEAFF.